This T cell receptor beta chain was identified during a study of response to subunit inactivated influenza vaccine. Study-level points and caveats: Authors suggested few new T cells are recruited by each seasonal influenza vaccination.

Turning to this clonotype: Its antigen is unidentified.

In TCRdb, the RT-PCR reads were re-called with MiXCR into one record per CDR3 protein. This sample has 290,000 or so distinct CDR3 sequences, with approximately 23% found just once. Here the sequenced sample was PBMCs from blood, taken around 22 months after vaccination. The sequence derives from a man in his fifties or sixties who received an inactivated influenza vaccine.

Here the CDR3 reads CASSLSPGGSYEQYF. The DNA of the CDR3 is TGTGCCAGCAGTTTGTCGCCAGGGGGTTCCTACGAGCAGTACTTC. The J gene is TRBJ2-7, the V gene TRBV28; 7 nucleotides align to TRBD1. The ends lost 3 bases at V and 1 base at J; junction bases unmatched: 6. This CDR3 has 15 amino acids. CDR1 and CDR2 from the germline V gene are MDHEN and SYDVKM.